This paragraph reports one TCR beta chain. What it binds is unknown. The junction and the germline gene differ at one end; a read error may be behind it. No cell sorting was done before RNA was extracted from the tissue. Distant lung tissue was collected more than 3 cm away from the tumor edge. The germline V gene has CDR1 SEHNR and CDR2 FQNEAQ (reference sequence). This CDR3 region has 15 residues. The sample is drawn from a study of tumor and adjacent non-tumor tissue in lung cancer. In the study overall: There were some 11 adenocarcinoma, a couple of squamous cell carcinoma and 1 small cell lung cancer cases.

Three rounds of nested PCR, following a modified ARM-PCR protocol, produced the TCRbeta library. TCRdb itself ran the multiplex PCR reads through MiXCR, one entry per CDR3 protein. The profile shows tens of thousands of distinct CDR3 sequences, around 59% of them singletons. Study results and limitations: Tumor tissue had significantly higher TCR diversity than normal lung. Tumor repertoires had a smaller top 100 clone share than normal lung.

The chain has TRBV7-9 and TRBJ2-5; possibly TRBD1 for D (5 bases). This sequence was found in an older woman with non-small cell lung cancer. The sample consisted of distant non-tumor lung tissue. The CDR3 sequence: CTSSRVTASQETQYF. CDR3 nucleotide sequence: TGTACCAGCAGCCGTGTGACAGCCTCTCAAGAGACCCAGTACTTC.